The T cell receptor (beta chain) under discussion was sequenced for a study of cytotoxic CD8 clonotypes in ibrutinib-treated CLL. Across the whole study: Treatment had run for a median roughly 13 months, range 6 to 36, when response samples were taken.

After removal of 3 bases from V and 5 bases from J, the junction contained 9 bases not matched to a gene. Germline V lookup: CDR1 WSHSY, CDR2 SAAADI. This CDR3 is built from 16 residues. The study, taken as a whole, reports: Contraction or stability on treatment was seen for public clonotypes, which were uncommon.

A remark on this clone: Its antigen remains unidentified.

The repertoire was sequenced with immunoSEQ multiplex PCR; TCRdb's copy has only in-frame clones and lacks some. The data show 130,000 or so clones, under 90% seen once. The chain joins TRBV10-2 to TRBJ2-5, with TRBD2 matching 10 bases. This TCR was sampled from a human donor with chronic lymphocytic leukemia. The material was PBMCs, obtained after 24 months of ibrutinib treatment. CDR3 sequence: CASSDPAAGGLETQYF. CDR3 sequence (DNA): TGCGCCAGCAGTGATCCGGCAGCGGGGGGGCTGGAGACCCAGTACTTC.